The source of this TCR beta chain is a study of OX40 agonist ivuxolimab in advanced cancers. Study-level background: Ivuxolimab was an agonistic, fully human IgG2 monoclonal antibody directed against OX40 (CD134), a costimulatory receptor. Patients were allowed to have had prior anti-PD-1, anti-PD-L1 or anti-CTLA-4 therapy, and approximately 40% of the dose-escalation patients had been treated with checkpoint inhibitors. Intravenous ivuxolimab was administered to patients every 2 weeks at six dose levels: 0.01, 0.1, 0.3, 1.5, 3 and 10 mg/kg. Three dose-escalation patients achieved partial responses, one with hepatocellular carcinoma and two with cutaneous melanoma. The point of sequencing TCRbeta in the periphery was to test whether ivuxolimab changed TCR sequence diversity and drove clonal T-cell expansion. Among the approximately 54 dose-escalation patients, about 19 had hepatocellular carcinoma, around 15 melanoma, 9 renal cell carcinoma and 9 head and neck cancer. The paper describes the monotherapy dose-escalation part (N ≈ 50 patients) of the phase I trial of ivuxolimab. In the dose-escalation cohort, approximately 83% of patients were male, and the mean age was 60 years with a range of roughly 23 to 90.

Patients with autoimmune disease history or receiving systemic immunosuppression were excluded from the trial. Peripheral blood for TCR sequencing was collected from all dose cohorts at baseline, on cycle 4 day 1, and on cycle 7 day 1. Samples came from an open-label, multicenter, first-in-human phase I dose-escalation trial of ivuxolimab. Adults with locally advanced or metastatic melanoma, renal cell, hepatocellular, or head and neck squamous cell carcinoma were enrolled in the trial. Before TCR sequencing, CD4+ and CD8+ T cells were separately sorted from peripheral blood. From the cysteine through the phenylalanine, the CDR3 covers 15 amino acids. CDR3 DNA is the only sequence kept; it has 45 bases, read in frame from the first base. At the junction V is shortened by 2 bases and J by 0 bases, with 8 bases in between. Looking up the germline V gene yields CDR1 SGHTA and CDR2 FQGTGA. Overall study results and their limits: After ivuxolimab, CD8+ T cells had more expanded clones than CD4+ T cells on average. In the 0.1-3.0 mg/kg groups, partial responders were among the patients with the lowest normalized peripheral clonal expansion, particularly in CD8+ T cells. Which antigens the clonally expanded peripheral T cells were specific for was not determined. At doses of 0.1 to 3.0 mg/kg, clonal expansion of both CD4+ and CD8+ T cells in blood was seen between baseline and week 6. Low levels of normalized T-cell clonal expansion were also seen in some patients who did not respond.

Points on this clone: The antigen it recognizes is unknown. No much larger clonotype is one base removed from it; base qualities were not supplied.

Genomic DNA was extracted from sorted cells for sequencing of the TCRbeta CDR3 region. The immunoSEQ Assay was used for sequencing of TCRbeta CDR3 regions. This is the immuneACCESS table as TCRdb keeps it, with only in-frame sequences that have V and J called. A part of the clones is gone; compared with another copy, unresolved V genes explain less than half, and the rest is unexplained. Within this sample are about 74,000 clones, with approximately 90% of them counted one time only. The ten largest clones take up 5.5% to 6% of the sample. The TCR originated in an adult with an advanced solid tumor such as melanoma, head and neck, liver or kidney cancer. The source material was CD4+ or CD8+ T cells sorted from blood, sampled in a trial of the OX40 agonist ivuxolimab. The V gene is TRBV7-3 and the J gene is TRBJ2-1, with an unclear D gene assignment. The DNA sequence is TGTGCCAGCAGCTTAGGGAAGAGCTCCTACAATGAGCAGTTCTTC. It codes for CASSLGKSSYNEQFF. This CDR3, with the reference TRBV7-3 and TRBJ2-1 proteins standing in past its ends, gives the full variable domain GAGVSQTPSNKVTEKGKYVELRCDPISGHTALYWYRQSLGQGPEFLIYFQGTGAADDSGLPNDRFFAVRPEGSVSTLKIQRTERGDSAVYLCASSLGKSSYNEQFFGPGTRLTVL.